This TCR beta chain derives from a study of siplizumab effects on memory and regulatory T cells. Remarks on this clone: The target antigen is unknown.

This CDR3 is 13 amino acids long. Trimming removed 4 bases from V and 2 bases from J; junction bases left unmatched: 3. In germline, CDR1 is SGHRS, CDR2 YFSETQ. Clones were read by immunoSEQ multiplex PCR, and TCRdb kept only the in-frame ones, dropping some. This sample has approximately 94,000 clones, with roughly 93% found just once. Study-wide results and limits: The authors did not confirm suppressive function in proliferating Tregs from siplizumab cultures. Alloreactive clones mapping to unstimulated subsets formed only a minor fraction.

The clonotype was recovered from a human donor in good health. The sample was CD8+ T cells sorted from blood. The chain employs TRBV5-1 and TRBJ2-7; 7 bases agree with TRBD2. The CDR3 reads CASSLAETYEQYF. In nucleotides, the CDR3 is TGCGCCAGCAGCCTAGCGGAGACCTACGAGCAGTACTTC.